This T cell receptor (beta chain) comes out of a study of early T cells in non-severe SARS-CoV-2 infection. V was trimmed by 6 bases and J by 0 bases, leaving 8 bases between them. Per germline, CDR1 MNHNS and CDR2 SASEGT. This CDR3 spans 13 amino acids. Via MiXCR, TCRdb re-called the 5' RACE reads, giving one row per CDR3 protein. The table has about 98,000 distinct CDR3 sequences, approximately 11% seen once. Sequencing was performed on whole blood. This receptor was taken from an adult who was a healthcare worker with PCR-confirmed SARS-CoV-2 infection or an uninfected control (not recorded which). This chain uses TRBV6-1 with TRBJ1-1, with D hard to call. The CDR3 here is CASSPQMNTEAFF. As DNA, the CDR3 is TGTGCCAGCAGCCCCCAGATGAACACTGAAGCTTTCTTT.